One and the same sample provided the 5 T cell receptor beta chains below, sequenced in a study of patients and donors after allogeneic stem cell transplantation. MiXCR, run by TCRdb on the RT-PCR reads, gives a single entry per CDR3 protein. The sample has 150,000 or so distinct CDR3 sequences; 24% are singletons. Sequences were obtained from blood, either unsorted or a sorted T cell fraction (not recorded which). The receptors shown here come from a human donor who was either an allogeneic HSCT recipient or a stem cell or donor lymphocyte infusion donor (not recorded which). It is not recorded whose cells these are; they may come from a transplant donor.

This clonotype has ten or more counts. The chain carries TRBV12-3 or TRBV12-4 and TRBJ1-1; 7 positions agree with TRBD1. CDR3 length equals 15 residues. After removal of 4 bases from V and 3 bases from J, the junction contained 8 bases not matched to a gene. DNA for the CDR3: TGTGCCAGCAGTTCAAACAGGGGTGGGTACACTGAAGCTTTCTTT. Its translation: CASSSNRGGYTEAFF.

The chain couples TRBV12-3 or TRBV12-4 to TRBJ2-1; 7 nucleotides align to TRBD1. Trimming removed 5 bases from V and 7 bases from J; junction bases left unmatched: 8. The length of the CDR3 is 14 residues. The CDR3, as DNA: TGTGCCAGCAGTGCCTTTGACAGGGCGAATGAGCAGTTCTTC. It specifies CASSAFDRANEQFF.

By frequency in the sample, this clonotype is medium-sized. V usage is TRBV12-3 or TRBV12-4 and J usage is TRBJ2-3, with D possibly TRBD2 on 6 matching bases. There are 17 residues in the CDR3. V was shortened by 2 bases and J by 2 bases, with 17 bases between the two germline ends. For the CDR3, the DNA is TGTGCCAGCAGTTTAAGTCTTGGGACTTTACCCACAGATACGCAGTATTTT. It translates to CASSLSLGTLPTDTQYF.

This clonotype has a handful of counts. The rearrangement joins TRBV14 to TRBJ1-6; 7 bases map to TRBD1. This CDR3 contains 15 residues. Germline loops: CDR1 SGHDN, CDR2 FVKESK. V shed 6 bases, J shed 4 bases, and the junction held 6 bases outside the gene matches. CDR3 DNA sequence: TGTGCCAGCAGGACAGGGACGGCTTATAATTCACCCCTCCACTTT. Encoded protein: CASRTGTAYNSPLHF.

The table lists this clonotype with a few counts. This rearrangement joins TRBV27 to TRBJ1-2, with TRBD1 matching 7 bases. This CDR3 comprises 13 residues. In germline, CDR1 is MNHEY, CDR2 SMNVEV (reference sequence). The V gene end was trimmed by 3 bases and the J gene end by 5 bases; junction bases not matched to a gene: 3. CDR3 nucleotide sequence: TGTGCCAGCAGTTTCCCAGGGGGGTATGGCTACACCTTC. This encodes CASSFPGGYGYTF.